A selection of T cell receptor beta chains follows, all from one sample in a study of identical twins. TCRdb redid the calling of the 5' RACE reads with MiXCR, one entry per CDR3 protein. The data contain 450,000 or so distinct CDR3 sequences, approximately 24% of them singletons. The same sample was also studied in work on T cells expressing NK-cell markers.

Sequencing was carried out using CD4+ T cells sorted from blood. Source of these receptors: a young woman in good health. CDR3s leave out the opening cysteine and the closing phenylalanine or tryptophan.

cdr3_aa: ASSYGRIGAT
j_call: TRBJ1-2
v_call: TRBV7-9

cdr3_aa: ASSLGSRYEQY
j_call: TRBJ2-7
v_call: TRBV28

cdr3_aa: ASSLRLAGIQETQY
j_call: TRBJ2-5
v_call: TRBV11-2

cdr3_aa: AWSVVSEAF
j_call: TRBJ1-1
v_call: TRBV30

cdr3_aa: ASSLRQVTQY
j_call: TRBJ2-5
v_call: TRBV5-6

cdr3_aa: ASSSRGFTDTQY
j_call: TRBJ2-3
v_call: TRBV6-2/TRBV6-3

cdr3_aa: ASSQMTVGEQY
j_call: TRBJ2-7
v_call: TRBV14

cdr3_aa: SAPPQQGGQPQH
j_call: TRBJ1-5
v_call: TRBV20-1

cdr3_aa: ASSPRWRGGISSTDTQY
j_call: TRBJ2-3
v_call: TRBV9

cdr3_aa: ASMFRSLSTEAF
j_call: TRBJ1-1
v_call: TRBV6-5

cdr3_aa: ASSFRGSSTDTQY
j_call: TRBJ2-3
v_call: TRBV12-3/TRBV12-4

cdr3_aa: ASSPNPGGSTDTQY
j_call: TRBJ2-3
v_call: TRBV4-3

cdr3_aa: ASSYPSSETQY
j_call: TRBJ2-5
v_call: TRBV6-5

cdr3_aa: ASSTTQSTEAF
j_call: TRBJ1-1
v_call: TRBV12-3/TRBV12-4

cdr3_aa: ASSSARQGEQY
j_call: TRBJ2-7
v_call: TRBV5-6

cdr3_aa: ASSPSRDRDNEQF
j_call: TRBJ2-1
v_call: TRBV7-3

cdr3_aa: ASSWGGDNEQF
j_call: TRBJ2-1
v_call: TRBV5-6

cdr3_aa: SAPPGTANSPLH
j_call: TRBJ1-6
v_call: TRBV20-1

cdr3_aa: ASSRGTSGSIDEQY
j_call: TRBJ2-7
v_call: TRBV7-7

cdr3_aa: ASSLDDGIGSYNEQF
j_call: TRBJ2-1
v_call: TRBV11-3

cdr3_aa: ATKGTSGRFGELF
j_call: TRBJ2-2
v_call: TRBV24-1

cdr3_aa: SARDEGSSPHEQF
j_call: TRBJ2-1
v_call: TRBV20-1

cdr3_aa: SFTGVGSYEQY
j_call: TRBJ2-7
v_call: TRBV29-1

cdr3_aa: ASGFSGLPNTGELF
j_call: TRBJ2-2
v_call: TRBV12-5

cdr3_aa: ASSRGTGVTQETQY
j_call: TRBJ2-5
v_call: TRBV2

cdr3_aa: ASSRTEGYEQY
j_call: TRBJ2-7
v_call: TRBV12-3/TRBV12-4

cdr3_aa: ASSQAVYTGELF
j_call: TRBJ2-2
v_call: TRBV3-1

cdr3_aa: ASSNTGTETQY
j_call: TRBJ2-5
v_call: TRBV12-3/TRBV12-4

cdr3_aa: ASSATGRFTSPLH
j_call: TRBJ1-6
v_call: TRBV27

cdr3_aa: ASSQTSGLYEQY
j_call: TRBJ2-7
v_call: TRBV18

cdr3_aa: ASTPRRGHDEQY
j_call: TRBJ2-7
v_call: TRBV12-3/TRBV12-4

cdr3_aa: ASSPGTEGYGYT
j_call: TRBJ1-2
v_call: TRBV5-1

cdr3_aa: ASSHSGLAKNIQY
j_call: TRBJ2-4
v_call: TRBV4-2

cdr3_aa: ASSRDRGRLQPQH
j_call: TRBJ1-5
v_call: TRBV12-3/TRBV12-4

cdr3_aa: ASSVGSGLEGYEQY
j_call: TRBJ2-7
v_call: TRBV9

cdr3_aa: ASRPPGDEQY
j_call: TRBJ2-7
v_call: TRBV11-1

cdr3_aa: ASSYRGSSYEQY
j_call: TRBJ2-7
v_call: TRBV6-5

cdr3_aa: ASSRGAGDTQY
j_call: TRBJ2-3
v_call: TRBV27

cdr3_aa: ASSLDITDTQY
j_call: TRBJ2-3
v_call: TRBV5-1

cdr3_aa: ASSPQGEVPNYGYT
j_call: TRBJ1-2
v_call: TRBV18

cdr3_aa: AISAGRLNTEAF
j_call: TRBJ1-1
v_call: TRBV10-3

cdr3_aa: SARDPSGRSYEQY
j_call: TRBJ2-7
v_call: TRBV20-1

cdr3_aa: ASSLSADDTQY
j_call: TRBJ2-3
v_call: TRBV7-9

cdr3_aa: SATLGRGNQPQH
j_call: TRBJ1-5
v_call: TRBV20-1

cdr3_aa: SARAPAHNEQF
j_call: TRBJ2-1
v_call: TRBV20-1

cdr3_aa: ASSPGGAEQPQH
j_call: TRBJ1-5
v_call: TRBV7-9

cdr3_aa: ASITGQGHYGYT
j_call: TRBJ1-2
v_call: TRBV6-5

cdr3_aa: SVTGASNYGYT
j_call: TRBJ1-2
v_call: TRBV20-1

cdr3_aa: ASSLWWEGSYNEQF
j_call: TRBJ2-1
v_call: TRBV5-1